These 31 T cell receptor beta chains were sequenced from one sample in a study of tumor-infiltrating lymphocytes in primary liver carcinoma. Germline DNA was also extracted, and blood RNA derived from unsorted whole blood. Total RNA amounting to 500 ng was the source from which TCR beta cDNA was made with a constant-region primer. Researchers made the TCR beta libraries by running three nested multiplex PCR rounds with slightly modified ARM-PCR. With TRBV1-TRBV30 forward primers and a C-beta reverse primer, the first two PCR rounds were run for 10 cycles each. TCRdb fed the multiplex PCR reads into MiXCR, producing one record per CDR3 protein. Of about 320,000 distinct CDR3 sequences listed, roughly 60% are singletons. The specimen was peripheral blood. The receptors originated from a man aged 40-55 years with primary liver carcinoma and hepatitis B virus infection.

A remark on this clonotype: A junction boundary mismatches the germline segment, possibly from a read error. The CDR3 protein is CSARGGGAKNIQYF. CDR3 nucleotides: TGTAGCGCCCGGGGGGGGGGGGCCAAAAACATTCAGTACTTC. This chain links TRBV29-1 with TRBJ2-4, with TRBD2 identical over 8 bases. The germline V gene encodes CDR1 SQVTM and CDR2 ANQGSEA. The CDR3 consists of 14 residues.

In this sample, this clonotype turned up once. The chain joins TRBV11-2 to TRBJ1-4; TRBD1 matches at 10 bases. The CDR3 loop spans 17 amino acids. Germline CDR1 reads SGHAT; CDR2 reads FQNNGV. V shed 9 bases and J 8 bases; nucleotides not matched to a gene: 18. CDR3 protein: CASSPGQGVNRGEKLFF. CDR3 in DNA: TGTGCCAGTAGCCCAGGACAGGGGGTGAACCGGGGCGAAAAACTGTTTTTT.

This clonotype was counted only a few times. The chain links TRBV30 to TRBJ2-3, with 8 bases that match TRBD2. This CDR3 region has 15 residues. After removal of 2 bases from V and 4 bases from J, the junction contained 8 bases not matched to a gene. In germline, CDR1 is GTSNPN, CDR2 SVGIG (reference sequence). This CDR3 is CAWSSSGSWADTQYF. The CDR3 DNA follows: TGTGCCTGGAGTTCGAGCGGGAGTTGGGCAGATACGCAGTATTTT.

Worth noting for this clonotype: A read error may explain this, as a much larger clone is one base away. The rearrangement uses TRBV6-1 and TRBJ2-3; perhaps TRBD2 as D (6 bases). The CDR3 has 21 amino acids. Germline V CDR1 and CDR2: MNHNS, SASEGT. CDR3 protein: CASSALPGGSGGGSNTVTQYF. The DNA for the CDR3 is TGTGCCAGCAGTGCCCTACCAGGAGGCTCCGGGGGTGGGAGCAACACAGTTACGCAGTATTTT.

The chain has TRBV5-4 and TRBJ2-1, with 7 positions matching TRBD2. With V trimmed by 2 bases and J by 5 bases, 4 bases remained unmatched. The CDR3 is 14 amino acids. The germline gives CDR1 SGHNT, CDR2 YYREEE (reference sequence). This CDR3 reads CASSLPGGNNEQFF. The CDR3 coding sequence is TGTGCCAGCAGCTTACCGGGGGGAAACAATGAGCAGTTCTTC. The whole variable domain, filled in from reference TRBV5-4 and TRBJ2-1, reads ETGVTQSPTHLIKTRGQQVTLRCSSQSGHNTVSWYQQALGQGPQFIFQYYREEENGRGNFPPRFSGLQFPNYSSELNVNALELDDSALYLCASSLPGGNNEQFFGPGTRLTVL.

This clonotype was counted only a few times. The chain uses TRBV13 and TRBJ2-7; D is unclear. This CDR3 comprises 14 residues. Between the trimmed V and J ends, which lost 4 bases and 0 bases, there was a span of 10 bases. Germline CDR1 is PRHDT and CDR2 is FYEKMQ (reference sequence). The CDR3, as DNA: TGTGCCAGCAGCTCCTACAGAGGCTCCTACGAGCAGTACTTC. Translated, it gives CASSSYRGSYEQYF. The full variable domain, completed using reference TRBV13 and TRBJ2-7, is AAGVIQSPRHLIKEKRETATLKCYPIPRHDTVYWYQQGPGQDPQFLISFYEKMQSDKGSIPDRFSAQQFSDYHSELNMSSLELGDSALYFCASSSYRGSYEQYFGPGTRLTVT.

In regard to this clonotype: Compared with germline, one end of the junction differs, possibly owing to a read error. The DNA of the CDR3 is TGCACCGTTGAGGTTAGCGGGAGGGCTTTTAGGGGGAGTTCCTGCAATGAGCAGTTCTTC. This sequence encodes CTVEVSGRAFRGSSCNEQFF. The gene calls are TRBV29-1 and TRBJ2-1; 11 bases map to TRBD2. This CDR3 contains 20 residues. The germline CDR1 and CDR2 sequences are SQVTM and ANQGSEA.

In its sample, this clonotype was seen a few times. V is TRBV7-8 and J is TRBJ1-5; D is unclear. V lost 1 base and J 0 bases, leaving 10 bases between the germline ends. This CDR3 has 16 residues. CDR1 and CDR2 from the germline V gene are SGHVS and FQNEAQ. The CDR3 sequence is CASSLDRAGSNQPQHF. Here the CDR3 DNA reads TGTGCCAGCAGCTTAGATCGGGCAGGTAGCAATCAGCCCCAGCATTTT.

This clonotype has more than one count but fewer than ten. At one boundary the junction diverges from the germline segment, which might be a read error. The chain links TRBV11-2 to TRBJ2-2; D gene unclear. The CDR3 spans 13 residues. Germline lookup yields CDR1 SGHAT and CDR2 FQNNGV. The CDR3: CASSLQNTRELFF. The CDR3 DNA sequence: TGTGCCAGTAGCCTGCAGAACACCCGGGAGCTGTTTTTT. Combining the CDR3 with reference TRBV11-2 and TRBJ2-2 gives the whole variable domain EAGVAQSPRYKIIEKRQSVAFWCNPISGHATLYWYQQILGQGPKLLIQFQNNGVVDDSQLPKDRFSAERLKGVDSTLKIQPAKLEDSAVYLCASSLQNTRELFFGEGSRLTVL.

Concerning this clonotype: A much larger clonotype is one base distant, so this may be a read error. This CDR3 is missing its conserved last phenylalanine or tryptophan, likely due to a read error. The chain recombines TRBV11-1 with TRBJ2-3, with D possibly TRBD1 on 5 matching bases. V was cut by 0 bases and J by 3 bases, with 13 bases left in between. The length of the CDR3 is 16 residues. Germline V gives CDR1 SGHAT, CDR2 FQDESV (reference sequence). This CDR3 reads CASSLAGLSPTDTQYL. For the CDR3, the DNA is TGTGCCAGCAGCTTAGCGGGGCTTTCTCCTACAGATACGCAGTATCTT.

A remark on this clonotype: This may come from a read error, since a much larger clone is one base off. The chain uses TRBV6-5 and TRBJ2-1, with 8 positions matching TRBD2. The V gene's germline CDR1 is MNHEY and CDR2 SVGAGI. This CDR3 is 13 amino acids long. V shed 7 bases and J 8 bases; nucleotides not matched to a gene: 7. CDR3 DNA: TGTGCCAGCACTCCAGCGGGAGTGTATGAGCAGTTCTTC. Translating gives CASTPAGVYEQFF.

About this clonotype itself: A much larger clone is a single base away; this may be a read error. The V gene is TRBV6-6, the J gene TRBJ2-5, with 7 bases fitting TRBD1. This CDR3 spans 14 amino acids. The germline CDR1 and CDR2 sequences are MNHNY and SVGAGI (reference sequence). V shed 5 bases and J 5 bases; nucleotides not matched to a gene: 8. CDR3 sequence: CASSLRQGAETQYF. The CDR3 coding sequence is TGTGCCAGCAGTCTCCGACAGGGAGCGGAGACCCAGTACTTC.

To note about this clonotype: An end of the junction differs from the germline gene, which may be a read error. The rearrangement joins TRBV11-1 to TRBJ2-5; unclear D gene. Germline V gene sequence: CDR1 SGHAT, CDR2 FQDESV (reference sequence). The CDR3 is 16 amino acids. As DNA, the CDR3 is TGTGTCAGCACCTCCCATGTGGGAAGTGGATGTGAGACCCAGTACTTC. Amino acids: CVSTSHVGSGCETQYF. Based on the CDR3 plus reference TRBV11-1 and TRBJ2-5, the full variable domain is EAEVAQSPRYKITEKSQAVAFWCDPISGHATLYWYRQILGQGPELLVQFQDESVVDDSQLPKDRFSAERLKGVDSTLKIQPAELGDSAMYLCVSTSHVGSGCETQYFGPGTRLLVL.

About this clonotype: Possible read error: a much larger clone is one base away. The V call is TRBV4-1, the J call TRBJ2-1; D uncertain. Germline-derived CDR1 and CDR2 are MGHRA and YSYEKL. The CDR3 consists of 14 residues. V was clipped by 3 bases and J by 7 bases, with 13 bases between them. CDR3 in DNA: TGCGCCAGCAGCCATGTTCGGGCAGGAAATGAGCAGTTCTTC. It specifies CASSHVRAGNEQFF.

Comments on this clonotype: At one end the junction does not follow the germline gene, possibly because of a read error. The chain joins TRBV4-1 to TRBJ1-5, with D possibly matching TRBD1 (6 bases). The CDR3 contains 17 residues. The germline gives CDR1 MGHRA, CDR2 YSYEKL. The CDR3 loop reads CAGSQETLPGGNQPQHF. The CDR3 region has the DNA TGCGCCGGCAGCCAAGAGACTCTCCCAGGGGGCAATCAGCCCCAGCATTTT.

As for this clonotype: A much larger clonotype is one base distant, so this may be a read error. The rearrangement links TRBV30 to TRBJ2-1, with TRBD2 as a possible D gene (5 bases). CDR1 is GTSNPN and CDR2 is SVGIG in the germline V gene (reference sequence). Trimming took 5 bases from V and 12 from J, leaving 17 bases between them. The CDR3 runs to 12 residues. The chain's CDR3 is CAWADRGYGQFF. The CDR3 DNA is TGTGCCTGGGCCGATCGGGGTTATGGGCAGTTCTTC.

Notes on this clonotype: Relative to the germline gene, one junction end is altered; a read error may explain this. This chain joins TRBV4-1 and TRBJ1-5; perhaps TRBD1 as D (5 bases). The germline CDR1 and CDR2 sequences are MGHRA and YSYEKL. The CDR3 spans 15 residues. The CDR3 DNA is TGCGCTAGCATTCCCATAGAGGGGAGCAATCAGCCCCAGCATTTT. Its protein product is CASIPIEGSNQPQHF.

This clonotype appeared many times. The V call is TRBV5-4, the J call TRBJ2-5; 14 positions agree with TRBD2. The J segment lost 5 bases and the V segment lost 3 bases, leaving 6 bases of the junction unmatched. Germline lookup yields CDR1 SGHNT and CDR2 YYREEE (reference sequence). This CDR3 has 16 residues. This CDR3 is CASSSRLAGGWETQYF. The CDR3 DNA sequence: TGTGCCAGCAGCTCCAGACTAGCGGGAGGGTGGGAGACCCAGTACTTC.

This clonotype was observed at least ten times. This chain connects TRBV4-1 to TRBJ1-4; D is undetermined. Germline V gives CDR1 MGHRA, CDR2 YSYEKL. CDR3 length equals 15 residues. V lost 11 bases and J lost 0, with 16 bases in between. For the CDR3, the DNA is TGCGCCTCCGGAGCGGCAGATTCAACTAATGAAAAACTGTTTTTT. Translating gives CASGAADSTNEKLFF.

This chain links TRBV11-2 with TRBJ2-1, with D perhaps matching TRBD2 (6 bases). V was clipped by 9 bases and J by 6 bases, with 24 bases between them. The V gene's germline CDR1 is SGHAT and CDR2 FQNNGV. The CDR3 consists of 16 residues. CDR3 protein: CASSSLTSRRANEQFF. CDR3 DNA sequence: TGTGCCAGTAGTTCCCTAACTAGCAGGAGGGCCAATGAGCAGTTCTTC.

The V gene is TRBV13, the J gene TRBJ2-1, with D possibly being TRBD2 (6 bases). CDR3 size: 17 residues. V lost 2 bases to trimming and J lost 3 bases, with 17 bases between them. In germline, CDR1 is PRHDT, CDR2 FYEKMQ (reference sequence). In DNA form, the CDR3 reads TGTGCCAGCAGCTTATTTGGCACGGGAGTGTACTACAATGAGCAGTTCTTC. This encodes CASSLFGTGVYYNEQFF. The complete variable domain, with remaining parts taken from reference TRBV13 and TRBJ2-1, reads AAGVIQSPRHLIKEKRETATLKCYPIPRHDTVYWYQQGPGQDPQFLISFYEKMQSDKGSIPDRFSAQQFSDYHSELNMSSLELGDSALYFCASSLFGTGVYYNEQFFGPGTRLTVL.

Notes on this clonotype: A much larger clone differs from this one at a single base, so this may be a read error. The chain carries TRBV14 and TRBJ2-7, with 7 bases that match TRBD2. This CDR3 spans 16 amino acids. Germline V gives CDR1 SGHDN, CDR2 FVKESK. CDR3: CASSEGFAGVGYGQYF. CDR3 DNA: TGTGCCAGCAGCGAAGGATTTGCGGGAGTGGGGTACGGGCAGTACTTC.

Concerning this clonotype itself: At one end, the junction sequence differs from germline, possibly due to a read error. The gene calls are TRBV7-8 and TRBJ2-7; TRBD2 might be the D (6 bases). This CDR3 comprises 15 residues. Germline lookup yields CDR1 SGHVS and CDR2 FQNEAQ. CDR3 nucleotides: TGTGCCAGCAGCTTAGAAGGCGGGGTAGGCTACGAGCAATGCTTC. Amino acid sequence: CASSLEGGVGYEQCF.

The chain employs TRBV19 and TRBJ2-2; D might be TRBD2 (5 bases). CDR1 LNHDA and CDR2 SQIVND come from the germline V gene (reference sequence). V lost 6 bases, J lost 8 bases, and 7 bases lay in between. This CDR3 contains 11 residues. The CDR3 spells CASSGMGELFF. Here the CDR3 DNA reads TGTGCCAGTAGCGGGATGGGGGAGCTGTTTTTT.

Comment on this clonotype: The germline gene is not matched at one end of the junction; a read error may be the cause. The V and J genes are TRBV14 and TRBJ2-1; D possibly corresponds to TRBD2 (5 bases). CDR1 is SGHDN, CDR2 FVKESK, per germline. This CDR3 region has 16 residues. The CDR3 loop is CASSAVPGWVNNEQLF. CDR3 DNA: TGTGCCAGCAGTGCCGTACCGGGATGGGTAAACAATGAGCAGTTATTT. Drawing the rest from reference TRBV14 and TRBJ2-1, the complete variable domain is EAGVTQFPSHSVIEKGQTVTLRCDPISGHDNLYWYRRVMGKEIKFLLHFVKESKQDESGMPNNRFLAERTGGTYSTLKVQPAELEDSGVYFCASSAVPGWVNNEQLFGPGTRLTVL.

This clonotype has only one observation. The CDR3 sequence is CASSLGGLARANEQYF. CDR3 bases: TGTGCCAGCAGCTTAGGGGGACTAGCTAGAGCGAACGAGCAGTACTTC. The chain links TRBV11-3 to TRBJ2-7; 9 nucleotides align to TRBD2. The CDR3 covers 16 residues. With V trimmed by 1 base and J by 5 bases, 9 bases remained unmatched. The germline gives CDR1 SGHNT, CDR2 YENEEA.

With respect to this clonotype: This may arise from a read error, as a much more abundant clone is one base away. This chain uses TRBV6-6 with TRBJ1-1; TRBD1 might be the D (5 bases). CDR3 length equals 13 residues. Germline loops: CDR1 MNHNY, CDR2 SVGAGI (reference sequence). The CDR3 DNA sequence: TGTGCCAGCAGGGTAAAGGGGAGCACTGAAACTTTCTTT. Residues: CASRVKGSTETFF.

The CDR3 is CAISEGSPNGHTF. The CDR3 DNA is TGTGCCATCAGTGAGGGCAGTCCTAACGGCCACACCTTC. The chain is built from TRBV10-3 and TRBJ1-2, with unresolved D. This CDR3 is built from 13 residues. Germline V gene sequence: CDR1 ENHRY, CDR2 SYGVKD. The V end was cut by 2 bases, the J end by 12 bases, with 16 bases between.

This clonotype appeared many times. CDR3 loop: CSVEKGGIGGYTF. CDR3 bases: TGCAGCGTTGAAAAGGGTGGTATTGGTGGCTACACCTTC. This rearrangement joins TRBV29-1 to TRBJ1-2; D gene uncertain. Germline CDR1 SQVTM, CDR2 ANQGSEA. CDR3 length equals 13 residues. V shed 2 bases and J shed 7 bases, with 14 bases lying between them. Full variable domain (remainder filled in from reference TRBV29-1 and TRBJ1-2): SAVISQKPSRDICQRGTSLTIQCQVDSQVTMMFWYRQQPGQSLTLIATANQGSEATYESGFVIDKFPISRPNLTFSTLTVSNMSPEDSSIYLCSVEKGGIGGYTFGSGTRLTVV.

For this clonotype: Germline is not matched at one junction end, which may reflect a read error. The genes are TRBV6-2 or TRBV6-3 and TRBJ1-3; D ambiguous. In germline, CDR1 is MNHEY, CDR2 SVGEGT. CDR3 length: 12 residues. This CDR3 reads CATSSFLNNIYF. CDR3 nucleotides: TGTGCCACCAGTTCCTTTCTTAACAACATATATTTT.

This CDR3 reads CAWSVLGETQYF. Written as DNA, the CDR3 is TGTGCCTGGAGTGTATTGGGGGAGACCCAGTACTTC. The chain is built from TRBV30 and TRBJ2-5; D unresolved. Germline-derived CDR1 and CDR2 are GTSNPN and SVGIG (reference sequence). Trimming removed 0 bases from V and 5 bases from J, with 7 bases in between. This CDR3 region has 12 residues.